The TCR beta chain under discussion was sequenced for a study of T cells in Graves' hyperthyroidism and ophthalmopathy. The germline V gene encodes CDR1 SNHLY and CDR2 FYNNEI. The CDR3 has 15 amino acids. The V gene end was trimmed by 5 bases and the J gene end by 8 bases; junction bases not matched to a gene: 11. Amplified TCR beta CDR3 regions came from RNA transcripts. The TCR CDR3 first-round RT-PCR relied on the HTBI primer set. One entry per CDR3 protein, called by TCRdb with MiXCR from the multiplex PCR reads. The table has around 340,000 distinct CDR3 sequences, about a sixth seen once. The sequenced material came from blood. V is TRBV2 and J is TRBJ2-1; 8 bases map to TRBD2. This receptor was obtained from a woman aged 25 to 39 with Graves' hyperthyroidism that later progressed to Graves' ophthalmopathy. CDR3 protein: CASSRHPGGADEQFF. The CDR3 DNA reads TGTGCCAGCAGTCGGCACCCGGGAGGGGCCGATGAGCAGTTCTTC.